This T cell receptor (beta chain) was sequenced during a study of blood T cells in healthy people across ages. Study findings and constraints: Versus aged donors, long-lived donors had higher diversity and more naive CD4+ cells. Naive T cell percentage showed a strong correlation with the diversity of TCR beta. The unknown donor CMV status may have confounded expanded clonotype changes.

Through a sample-barcoded 5' primer and a J-beta primer mix, a second PCR was run for about 7 to 12 cycles. TCRdb reanalysed the 5' RACE reads using MiXCR and keeps one entry per CDR3 protein. The sample holds approximately 810,000 distinct CDR3 sequences, more than 25% seen once. Note on this clonotype: Its antigen remains unknown. A much larger clone is a single base away; this may be a read error.

The receptor was isolated from a woman older than 75 in good health. Sequenced sample: blood.

The CDR3 loop is CSGRGGGNEQFF. CDR3 in DNA: TGCAGCGGGCGGGGGGGAGGCAATGAGCAGTTCTTC. The V gene is TRBV20-1, the J gene TRBJ2-1, with 9 positions matching TRBD2. CDR1 is DFQATT and CDR2 is SNEGSKA in the germline V gene (reference sequence). The CDR3 sequence is 12 residues long.